The 3 T cell receptor beta chains presented below share a single source sample, sequenced in a study of shared clonotypes between healthy human individuals. TCRdb's copy holds only in-frame clones and misses some; the assay was immunoSEQ multiplex PCR. The data show roughly 1 million clones, roughly 74% seen once. Sequencing used memory CD4+ T cells from PBMCs. The subset: CD45RA-negative fraction. The origin of the receptors is a man younger than 35 in good health. Some clones in this sample may be carry-over from other donors' samples.

The rearrangement links TRBV7-3 to TRBJ2-7; possibly TRBD1 or TRBD2 for D (5 bases each). There are 13 residues in the CDR3. Trimming stripped 5 bases from V and 6 bases from J, with 14 bases between. In germline, CDR1 is SGHTA, CDR2 FQGTGA. The CDR3 is CASSAGRGREQYF. The CDR3 bases are TGTGCCAGCAGCGCCGGACGGGGACGCGAGCAGTACTTC.

The chain couples TRBV6-5 to TRBJ1-2, with D possibly TRBD1 on 5 matching bases. V shed 3 bases and J shed 9 bases, with 8 bases lying between them. The CDR3 length is 11 residues. The germline V gene has CDR1 MNHEY and CDR2 SVGAGI. CDR3 amino acids: CASSYKGSYTF. The DNA of the CDR3 is TGTGCCAGCAGTTATAAGGGGAGCTACACCTTC.

The chain recombines TRBV11-2 with TRBJ2-5; TRBD1 matches 7 bases. With 4 bases clipped from V and 3 bases from J, the junction kept 17 bases outside the gene matches. The CDR3 length is 18 residues. Germline V gene lookup returns CDR1 SGHAT and CDR2 FQNNGV. The CDR3 nucleotides read TGTGCCAGCAGCTCCCGACAGGGCCCCAGAGGGAACAAAGAGACCCAGTACTTC. Translation gives CASSSRQGPRGNKETQYF. Full variable domain (outside the CDR3, taken from reference TRBV11-2 and TRBJ2-5): EAGVAQSPRYKIIEKRQSVAFWCNPISGHATLYWYQQILGQGPKLLIQFQNNGVVDDSQLPKDRFSAERLKGVDSTLKIQPAKLEDSAVYLCASSSRQGPRGNKETQYFGPGTRLLVL.